These 9 T cell receptor beta chains share one sample of origin, sequenced in a study of response to subunit inactivated influenza vaccine (dated by TCRdb to the late 2010s). Library creation used RT-PCR. Instrument on record: Illumina HiSeq 2500. The public reads were reprocessed in TCRdb via fastp at Q25 and MiXCR, keeping in-frame beta chains. Each CDR3 protein appears once, grouped with its most common genes and DNA. The sample table holds 500,000 to 750,000 distinct CDR3 sequences, of which 11% to 15% were seen once. The ten largest make up around 10% of the sample. The sequences come from PBMCs from blood, collected about 12 days after vaccination. The receptors stem from a man in his fifties or sixties who received an inactivated influenza vaccine. Donor details come from another sample of the same person, matched by shared clones.

V usage is TRBV19 and J usage is TRBJ2-7, with D perhaps matching TRBD2 (6 bases). Trimming pared 6 bases from V and 0 bases from J, leaving 15 bases between. There are 15 residues in the CDR3. Germline CDR1 is LNHDA and CDR2 is SQIVND (reference sequence). CDR3 amino acids: CASSPGSGSSYEQYF. Here the CDR3 DNA reads TGTGCCAGTAGCCCCGGGAGCGGAAGCTCCTACGAGCAGTACTTC.

This clonotype was recorded many times. The chain combines TRBV12-3 or TRBV12-4 with TRBJ1-3, with D unclear. With 2 bases removed from V and 4 bases from J, the gap between germline ends came to 3 bases. The CDR3 spans 12 residues. This CDR3 reads CASSLRGNTIYF. Here the CDR3 DNA reads TGTGCCAGCAGTTTAAGAGGAAACACCATATATTTT.

This clonotype was recorded many times. The chain links TRBV2 to TRBJ2-1; 13 positions agree with TRBD2. V dropped 7 bases and J dropped 6; count of bases not matched to a gene: 12. This CDR3 is built from 17 residues. The V gene's germline CDR1 is SNHLY and CDR2 FYNNEI. The chain's CDR3 is CASTASPGLAGPNEQFF. The CDR3 bases are TGTGCCAGCACCGCATCTCCGGGACTAGCGGGACCCAATGAGCAGTTCTTC.

The chain recombines TRBV5-6 with TRBJ2-2; 9 bases match TRBD2. The J segment lost 5 bases and the V segment lost 4 bases, leaving 6 bases of the junction unmatched. This CDR3 is built from 15 residues. Germline lookup yields CDR1 SGHDT and CDR2 YYEEEE. The CDR3 loop is CASSPAGGRTGELFF. CDR3 sequence (DNA): TGTGCCAGCAGCCCAGCGGGGGGCCGGACCGGGGAGCTGTTTTTT.

This chain joins TRBV28 and TRBJ2-6; D may be TRBD1 or TRBD2 (6 bases each). The CDR3 loop spans 19 amino acids. Trimming shortened V by 2 bases and J by 1 base, and 18 bases separated the two germline ends. The germline V gene encodes CDR1 MDHEN and CDR2 SYDVKM. The CDR3 protein is CASSLGRGPPSSGANVLTF. As DNA, the CDR3 is TGTGCCAGCAGTTTAGGCCGGGGGCCTCCTAGTTCTGGGGCCAACGTCCTGACTTTC.

Only a few counts were recorded for this clonotype. The rearrangement links TRBV9 to TRBJ2-3; 10 bases fit TRBD1. The CDR3 loop spans 16 amino acids. Unmatched junction bases numbered 5, after V lost 0 bases and J lost 4 bases. The germline V gene encodes CDR1 SGDLS and CDR2 YYNGEE. CDR3 in DNA: TGTGCCAGCAGCGTAGGGGGGACAGGGGTTGCAGATACGCAGTATTTT. It is translated as CASSVGGTGVADTQYF. Combining the CDR3 with reference TRBV9 and TRBJ2-3 gives the whole variable domain DSGVTQTPKHLITATGQRVTLRCSPRSGDLSVYWYQQSLDQGLQFLIQYYNGEERAKGNILERFSAQQFPDLHSELNLSSLELGDSALYFCASSVGGTGVADTQYFGPGTRLTVL.

This clonotype has only a few counts. This sequence may be a read error, since a much larger clone differs from it by one base. The rearrangement links TRBV12-3 or TRBV12-4 to TRBJ2-1; 11 bases agree with TRBD2. With 5 bases clipped from V and 3 bases from J, the junction kept 6 bases outside the gene matches. The CDR3 extends over 16 amino acids. This CDR3 is CASSLPGLAVYNEQFF. Written as DNA, the CDR3 is TGTGCCAGCAGTCTCCCGGGACTAGCGGTCTACAATGAGCAGTTCTTC.

This chain links TRBV6-5 with TRBJ1-6; tentative D call: TRBD1 (6 bases). The V end lost 0 bases, the J end lost 14 bases, and 23 bases lay between the germline ends. Germline values: CDR1 MNHEY, CDR2 SVGAGI. CDR3 size: 17 residues. The CDR3 bases are TGTGCCAGCAGTTACTCGGCTGACAGGTCGCTTGGATGGGCCCTCCACTTT. It yields the protein CASSYSADRSLGWALHF.

This clonotype turned up a few times. This chain uses TRBV12-3 or TRBV12-4 with TRBJ1-5; no reliable D call. Trimming removed 6 bases from V and 0 bases from J, with 12 bases in between. The CDR3 has 15 amino acids. CDR3 DNA: TGTGCCAGCAGCCCCATAGGGTTTAGCAATCAGCCCCAGCATTTT. It translates to CASSPIGFSNQPQHF.